This TCR beta chain was found in a study of neoadjuvant nivolumab and ipilimumab in lung cancer. Study context: The combination arm added day-1 ipilimumab 1 mg/kg to nivolumab 3 mg/kg on days 1, 15, 29.

This clone was observed a handful of times. In germline, CDR1 is SGHVS, CDR2 FQNEAQ. There are 16 residues in the CDR3. V was clipped by 1 base and J by 6 bases, with 13 bases between them. Sequenced by immunoSEQ multiplex PCR; TCRdb stores in-frame clones only, minus some. Among some 25,000 clones, about 78% were seen once, and the ten largest hold over 15%. This receptor was obtained from an adult with non-small cell lung cancer. The V gene is TRBV7-8, the J gene TRBJ1-6; D not certain. The sample here was tumor tissue, taken after neoadjuvant nivolumab, alone or with ipilimumab, at or shortly before surgery. CDR3 in amino acids: CASSLESLAGNSPLHF. For the CDR3, the DNA is TGTGCCAGCAGCTTAGAAAGTTTGGCTGGTAATTCACCCCTCCACTTT.